The 22 T cell receptor beta chains given below trace back to one sample, sequenced in a study of STAT5B mutations in CD4+ large granular lymphocyte leukemia. The repertoire was sequenced with immunoSEQ multiplex PCR; TCRdb's copy has only in-frame clones and lacks some. The sample gives about 37,000 clones, 65% to 70% of which show up once; around 1.7% is in the top ten. The sample taken for sequencing was CD4+ T cells from blood buffy coats. The receptors come from a human donor in good health.

The V gene is TRBV18, the J gene TRBJ1-2, with 7 bases matching TRBD1. Germline V gene lookup returns CDR1 KGHSH and CDR2 LQKENI. CDR3 length equals 15 residues. Trimming removed 6 bases from V and 6 bases from J; junction bases left unmatched: 13. CDR3 amino acids: CASSLMDRTSDGYTF. The CDR3 DNA sequence: TGTGCCAGCTCCCTAATGGACAGGACAAGTGATGGCTACACCTTC.

In nucleotides, the CDR3 is TGTGCCAGCAGTGAAGCAGGCGCCGCCCGGGGCAATCAGCCCCAGCATTTT. It specifies CASSEAGAARGNQPQHF. The chain has TRBV6-1 and TRBJ1-5; D remains ambiguous. The V end was cut by 0 bases, the J end by 2 bases, with 14 bases between. The CDR3 contains 17 residues. Per germline, CDR1 MNHNS and CDR2 SASEGT.

This chain joins TRBV10-3 and TRBJ2-5, with 8 bases fitting TRBD1. V shed 1 base, J shed 5 bases, and the junction held 6 bases outside the gene matches. This CDR3 spans 15 amino acids. Germline CDR1 ENHRY, CDR2 SYGVKD. The DNA of the CDR3 is TGTGCCATCAGTGAGTGGGCAGGGGGCAGGGAGACCCAGTACTTC. Translated, it gives CAISEWAGGRETQYF.

The V gene is TRBV4-1, the J gene TRBJ2-7, with TRBD2 matching 7 bases. This CDR3 region has 15 residues. The germline V gene has CDR1 MGHRA and CDR2 YSYEKL. Trimming took 4 bases from V and 3 from J; bases not matched to a gene: 9. The CDR3: CASSPGEGRFYEQYF. CDR3 sequence (DNA): TGCGCCAGCAGCCCCGGGGAGGGTCGATTCTACGAGCAGTACTTC.

The chain uses TRBV7-2 and TRBJ2-3; 11 nucleotides match TRBD2. Germline CDR1 is SGHTA and CDR2 is FQGNSA. J gave up 5 bases and V 6 bases, and 16 bases lay outside the gene matches. There are 18 residues in the CDR3. The CDR3 reads CASSYAGTSGKFGDTQYF. The CDR3 bases are TGTGCCAGCAGTTACGCCGGGACTAGCGGCAAATTCGGAGATACGCAGTATTTT.

V is TRBV10-3 and J is TRBJ1-1, with 8 positions matching TRBD1. Germline CDR1 ENHRY, CDR2 SYGVKD. CDR3 length: 11 residues. After removal of 11 bases from V and 8 bases from J, the junction contained 7 bases not matched to a gene. The DNA for the CDR3 is TGTGCCCTAGGACAGGGCGGGGAAGCTTTCTTT. Translation gives CALGQGGEAFF.

The rearrangement uses TRBV27 and TRBJ1-1; D not resolved. Trimming cost V 0 bases and J 5 bases, with 10 bases left between them. This CDR3 is 14 amino acids long. CDR1 MNHEY and CDR2 SMNVEV come from the germline V gene (reference sequence). The DNA for the CDR3 is TGTGCCAGCAGTTTATCCGTTCTGGGAACTGAAGCTTTCTTT. It specifies CASSLSVLGTEAFF.

The genes are TRBV19 and TRBJ2-2, with 7 bases fitting TRBD1. This CDR3 has 16 amino acids. V trimming: 4 bases; J trimming: 6 bases; junction bases outside the gene matches: 11. The germline gives CDR1 LNHDA, CDR2 SQIVND (reference sequence). CDR3 sequence (DNA): TGTGCCAGTAGTACCCGGGACAGTACACAGGCCGGGGAGCTGTTTTTT. It encodes CASSTRDSTQAGELFF.

This clone was detected only a few times. V usage is TRBV7-3 and J usage is TRBJ1-1; no definite D call. CDR1 is SGHTA, CDR2 FQGTGA, per germline. The CDR3 length is 13 residues. The germline V and J ends were trimmed by 2 bases and 2 bases, with 6 bases remaining between them. CDR3 residues: CASSLLGNTEAFF. The CDR3 nucleotides are TGTGCCAGCAGCTTACTCGGAAACACTGAAGCTTTCTTT. Complete variable domain (other parts from reference TRBV7-3 and TRBJ1-1): GAGVSQTPSNKVTEKGKYVELRCDPISGHTALYWYRQSLGQGPEFLIYFQGTGAADDSGLPNDRFFAVRPEGSVSTLKIQRTERGDSAVYLCASSLLGNTEAFFGQGTRLTVV.

This chain joins TRBV5-1 and TRBJ2-1, with 7 bases that match TRBD1. The CDR3 consists of 16 residues. The germline CDR1 and CDR2 sequences are SGHRS and YFSETQ. J gave up 1 base and V 4 bases, and 8 bases lay outside the gene matches. CDR3 protein: CASSPTGQSSYNEQFF. The CDR3 coding sequence is TGCGCCAGCAGCCCGACAGGGCAATCGTCCTACAATGAGCAGTTCTTC. Full variable domain (remainder filled in from reference TRBV5-1 and TRBJ2-1): KAGVTQTPRYLIKTRGQQVTLSCSPISGHRSVSWYQQTPGQGLQFLFEYFSETQRNKGNFPGRFSGRQFSNSRSEMNVSTLELGDSALYLCASSPTGQSSYNEQFFGPGTRLTVL.

This chain uses TRBV7-2 with TRBJ2-7; possibly TRBD1 or TRBD2 for D (5 bases each). The CDR3 spans 15 residues. Trimming shortened V by 1 base and J by 7 bases, and 17 bases separated the two germline ends. In germline, CDR1 is SGHTA, CDR2 FQGNSA. The DNA for the CDR3 is TGTGCCAGCAGCTTAGAAGCCCGGGACGGGCTGGAGCAGTACTTC. Translating it yields CASSLEARDGLEQYF.

The chain couples TRBV7-3 to TRBJ2-3; the D gene is possibly TRBD2 (5 bases). The length of the CDR3 is 15 residues. Trimming shortened V by 2 bases and J by 3 bases, and 12 bases separated the two germline ends. Germline CDR1 and CDR2: SGHTA and FQGTGA. CDR3 sequence: CASSLYGSETDTQYF. As DNA, the CDR3 is TGTGCCAGCAGCTTATACGGTAGCGAGACAGATACGCAGTATTTT.

This rearrangement joins TRBV11-3 to TRBJ1-1; TRBD1 is a possible D gene (5 bases). The germline gives CDR1 SGHNT, CDR2 YENEEA. The CDR3 extends over 15 amino acids. V gave up 5 bases and J gave up 4 bases, with 17 bases separating them. CDR3 in amino acids: CASSRPEGAGTEAFF. The DNA of the CDR3 is TGTGCCAGCAGCCGTCCCGAAGGGGCTGGCACTGAAGCTTTCTTT.

The chain has TRBV5-1 and TRBJ2-5, with TRBD2 matching over 14 bases. The CDR3 runs 16 residues. V dropped 0 bases and J dropped 2; count of bases not matched to a gene: 0. CDR1 and CDR2 (germline): SGHRS, YFSETQ. The CDR3 sequence: CASSLGTSGGQETQYF. DNA for the CDR3: TGCGCCAGCAGCTTGGGGACTAGCGGGGGGCAAGAGACCCAGTACTTC.

The gene calls are TRBV6-5 and TRBJ1-5; 7 bases agree with TRBD1. Losses at the gene ends were 4 bases for V and 6 bases for J; bases not matched to a gene: 9. Germline values: CDR1 MNHEY, CDR2 SVGAGI. The CDR3 covers 15 residues. The CDR3 sequence: CASSSDRERAQPQHF. The CDR3, as DNA: TGTGCCAGCAGTTCCGACAGGGAACGGGCTCAGCCCCAGCATTTT.

The chain links TRBV5-6 to TRBJ2-2; 7 positions agree with TRBD2. The V gene end was trimmed by 3 bases and the J gene end by 0 bases; junction bases not matched to a gene: 5. CDR1 is SGHDT and CDR2 is YYEEEE in the germline V gene. CDR3 length equals 16 residues. As DNA, the CDR3 is TGTGCCAGCAGCTCCGGGACTACTTCGAACACCGGGGAGCTGTTTTTT. Encoded protein: CASSSGTTSNTGELFF.

This clone was counted only a few times. The CDR3: CASSADLQGVNLRAFF. Written as DNA, the CDR3 is TGTGCCAGCAGTGCAGACCTACAGGGGGTTAACTTACGAGCTTTCTTT. The chain uses TRBV2 and TRBJ1-1; 8 bases line up with TRBD1. This CDR3 comprises 16 residues. Germline assignment: CDR1 SNHLY and CDR2 FYNNEI. V lost 4 bases and J lost 10; bases outside the gene matches: 17. Together with reference TRBV2 and TRBJ1-1, the CDR3 gives the full variable domain: EPEVTQTPSHQVTQMGQEVILRCVPISNHLYFYWYRQILGQKVEFLVSFYNNEISEKSEIFDDQFSVERPDGSNFTLKIRSTKLEDSAMYFCASSADLQGVNLRAFFGQGTRLTVV.

This sequence joins TRBV5-1 and TRBJ2-3; D is uncertain. V gave up 1 base and J gave up 6 bases, with 12 bases separating them. The CDR3 is 14 amino acids. Germline values: CDR1 SGHRS, CDR2 YFSETQ. Written as DNA, the CDR3 is TGCGCCAGCAGCTTGATCCAGCCGGCTGATACGCAGTATTTT. Its protein product is CASSLIQPADTQYF.

This clone was seen a single time. The genes are TRBV7-2 and TRBJ1-2; D not certain. The CDR3 totals 15 residues. Germline V gene sequence: CDR1 SGHTA, CDR2 FQGNSA. Trimming removed 0 bases at V and 2 bases at J, with 10 bases between. DNA of the CDR3: TGTGCCAGCAGCTTAGCCCCAGGCCTAAACTATGGCTACACCTTC. Residues: CASSLAPGLNYGYTF.

The chain couples TRBV11-2 to TRBJ2-3, with 12 bases fitting TRBD2. Trimming cost V 5 bases and J 1 base; bases outside gene matches: 4. Germline V CDR1 and CDR2: SGHAT, FQNNGV. The CDR3 is 16 residues long. CDR3 region: CASSTRTSGGTDTQYF. The CDR3 DNA reads as TGTGCCAGCAGCACCCGGACTAGCGGGGGCACAGATACGCAGTATTTT.

The chain carries TRBV2 and TRBJ2-2, with D possibly being TRBD1 or TRBD2 (6 bases each). The CDR3 extends over 15 amino acids. V lost 1 base to trimming and J lost 3 bases, with 9 bases between them. Germline CDR1 is SNHLY and CDR2 is FYNNEI. Here the CDR3 DNA reads TGTGCCAGCAGTGAAGTCGGGGGCCACACCGGGGAGCTGTTTTTT. This translates into CASSEVGGHTGELFF.

V gene TRBV9 combines with J gene TRBJ2-3; TRBD2 aligns across 8 bases. Trimming cost V 4 bases and J 6 bases; bases outside gene matches: 19. This CDR3 is 18 amino acids long. The V gene's germline CDR1 is SGDLS and CDR2 YYNGEE. The CDR3, as DNA: TGTGCCAGCAGCCCTATAAGAATGGGGGGCGCGGGGGGCGATACGCAGTATTTT. Translated: CASSPIRMGGAGGDTQYF.